What follows are 20 T cell receptor beta chains derived from one specimen sequenced in a study of a mutant IDH1 vaccine in newly diagnosed glioma. These TCRs' antigens remain unknown. Time point denoted: week 5, during vaccination. Each dose of the vaccine consisted of 300 ug of mutant IDH1 20-mer peptide, with topical imiquimod. Sequencing was performed with immunoSEQ multiplex PCR; in TCRdb, only in-frame clones are kept and a portion is missing. The sample lists roughly 30,000 clones, roughly 80% seen once, with about a quarter in the top ten. Sequenced here: PBMCs, sampled from a glioma patient whose treatment included an IDH1 peptide vaccine. These receptors were taken from a man aged 25 to 40 with glioma.

The rearrangement links TRBV9 to TRBJ2-5, with D perhaps matching TRBD1 (5 bases). The CDR3 is 13 amino acids. Germline CDR1 reads SGDLS; CDR2 reads YYNGEE. V lost 0 bases, J lost 2 bases, and 5 bases lay in between. CDR3 sequence reads: CASSVEGQETQYF. The CDR3 nucleotides are TGTGCCAGCAGCGTAGAGGGGCAAGAGACCCAGTACTTC.

This clone was counted only a few times. The rearrangement links TRBV19 to TRBJ1-2, with a tentative D call TRBD1 (6 bases). This CDR3 is 14 amino acids long. Germline loops: CDR1 LNHDA, CDR2 SQIVND (reference sequence). Trimming removed 7 bases from V and 3 bases from J, with 15 bases in between. The CDR3 is CASTSQGPDYGYTF. As DNA, the CDR3 is TGTGCCAGTACCTCACAGGGACCAGACTATGGCTACACCTTC. Based on the CDR3 plus reference TRBV19 and TRBJ1-2, the full variable domain is DGGITQSPKYLFRKEGQNVTLSCEQNLNHDAMYWYRQDPGQGLRLIYYSQIVNDFQKGDIAEGYSVSREKKESFPLTVTSAQKNPTAFYLCASTSQGPDYGYTFGSGTRLTVV.

The gene calls are TRBV6-6 and TRBJ2-3; no firm D call. Germline V gives CDR1 MNHNY, CDR2 SVGAGI (reference sequence). The V end was cut by 6 bases, the J end by 5 bases, with 6 bases between. The CDR3 loop spans 11 amino acids. The DNA for the CDR3 is TGTGCCAGCAGCATTAGAGATACGCAGTATTTT. This codes for CASSIRDTQYF.

The chain carries TRBV4-3 and TRBJ2-4; unclear D gene. Germline V gives CDR1 LGHNA, CDR2 YSLEER. V was trimmed by 1 base and J by 0 bases, leaving 7 bases between them. The CDR3 covers 15 residues. DNA of the CDR3: TGCGCCAGCAGCCAAGGAGCACTAGCCAAAAACATTCAGTACTTC. This translates into CASSQGALAKNIQYF.

The chain combines TRBV6-1 with TRBJ1-2; TRBD1 is a possible D gene (5 bases). V lost 3 bases and J 5 bases, leaving 10 bases between the germline ends. The CDR3 covers 13 residues. Looked up from germline, CDR1 is MNHNS and CDR2 is SASEGT. CDR3 sequence: CASSEDTAYGYTF. CDR3 sequence (DNA): TGTGCCAGCAGTGAGGACACCGCTTATGGCTACACCTTC.

This clone was detected once. The DNA for the CDR3 is TGTGCCAGCAGCTCGACAGGGGGTGGGGTCGAGCAGTACTTC. Residues: CASSSTGGGVEQYF. The chain links TRBV5-4 to TRBJ2-7; 9 bases fit TRBD1. V lost 3 bases to trimming and J lost 6 bases; unmatched junction nucleotides: 7. Germline lookup yields CDR1 SGHNT and CDR2 YYREEE (reference sequence). The CDR3 sequence is 14 residues long.

The chain uses TRBV19 and TRBJ1-1; 7 nucleotides align to TRBD1. Per germline, CDR1 LNHDA and CDR2 SQIVND (reference sequence). Germline trimming cut 1 base from V and 4 bases from J; bases unmatched to any gene: 6. There are 15 residues in the CDR3. As DNA, the CDR3 is TGTGCCAGTAGTATAGCCCAGGGGGGAGGCACTGAAGCTTTCTTT. This encodes CASSIAQGGGTEAFF.

The rearrangement links TRBV29-1 to TRBJ2-3; 7 bases match TRBD1. The ends lost 2 bases at V and 3 bases at J; junction bases unmatched: 5. CDR1 and CDR2 (germline): SQVTM, ANQGSEA. The CDR3 is 14 residues long. The DNA for the CDR3 is TGCAGCGTTGAAATAAACAGGGGTACAGATACGCAGTATTTT. It specifies CSVEINRGTDTQYF.

This clone showed up just a few times. Germline and junction disagree at one end, which may indicate a read error. Here the CDR3 reads CATSRVCF. The CDR3 nucleotides are TGTGCCACCAGCAGAGTTTGTTTT. The chain joins TRBV15 to TRBJ1-4; D gene uncertain. CDR1 and CDR2 (germline): LNHNV, YYDKDF (reference sequence). CDR3 length: 8 amino acids.

The chain joins TRBV29-1 to TRBJ1-2, with TRBD1 as a possible D gene (6 bases). Per germline, CDR1 SQVTM and CDR2 ANQGSEA. The CDR3 has 13 amino acids. The ends were cut back, 3 bases at V and 4 bases at J, with 12 bases in the middle. Here the CDR3 DNA reads TGCAGCGTTGACGTGACAGGCACCTATGGCTACACCTTC. Its translation is CSVDVTGTYGYTF.

This chain links TRBV11-3 with TRBJ2-2; D is uncertain. The CDR3 runs to 14 residues. Germline lookup yields CDR1 SGHNT and CDR2 YENEEA. The V end was cut by 5 bases, the J end by 5 bases, with 12 bases between. The DNA for the CDR3 is TGTGCCAGCAGCCCCACTCTCAGAACCGGGGAGCTGTTTTTT. Translation gives CASSPTLRTGELFF.

The genes are TRBV27 and TRBJ2-7; D gene unclear. CDR1 is MNHEY, CDR2 SMNVEV, per germline (reference sequence). This CDR3 spans 11 amino acids. V was trimmed by 0 bases and J by 6 bases, leaving 3 bases between them. The CDR3 loop reads CASSLSGEQYF. The CDR3 DNA reads TGTGCCAGCAGTTTATCTGGCGAGCAGTACTTC.

The chain is built from TRBV2 and TRBJ1-4, with TRBD1 matching 7 bases. Germline CDR1 and CDR2: SNHLY and FYNNEI. With 10 bases clipped from V and 10 bases from J, the junction kept 15 bases outside the gene matches. The CDR3 is 14 residues long. In nucleotides, the CDR3 is TGTGCCACCCTACACGGGACAGCCTCGGGAAAACTGTTTTTT. Protein: CATLHGTASGKLFF.

V usage is TRBV19 and J usage is TRBJ1-2; 12 nucleotides agree with TRBD1. This CDR3 has 15 residues. V trimming: 7 bases; J trimming: 7 bases; junction bases outside the gene matches: 10. Germline V CDR1 and CDR2: LNHDA, SQIVND (reference sequence). The CDR3 protein is CASTTTGQGAFGYTF. The CDR3 DNA follows: TGTGCCAGTACCACAACGGGACAGGGGGCTTTTGGCTACACCTTC.

This chain links TRBV6-5 with TRBJ2-7, with 9 bases aligning to TRBD2. The CDR3 loop spans 15 amino acids. V gave up 0 bases and J gave up 3 bases; unmatched junction bases: 3. Germline values: CDR1 MNHEY, CDR2 SVGAGI. CDR3 in amino acids: CASSYSSSGNYEQYF. The DNA of the CDR3 is TGTGCCAGCAGTTACTCCTCTAGCGGGAACTACGAGCAGTACTTC.

The chain couples TRBV12-5 to TRBJ2-1; TRBD2 agrees at 15 bases. Germline V lookup: CDR1 LGHNT, CDR2 FRNRAP. The ends lost 4 bases at V and 4 bases at J; junction bases unmatched: 20. This CDR3 is built from 22 residues. The CDR3 loop reads CASGSKTLGLAGGKVGYNEQFF. The CDR3 DNA reads as TGTGCTAGTGGTTCAAAAACCCTTGGACTAGCGGGAGGGAAAGTAGGGTACAATGAGCAGTTCTTC.

CDR3 DNA sequence: TGTGCCAGCAGCTACCCGAACGGGGAGACCCAGTACTTC. Translating it yields CASSYPNGETQYF. V gene TRBV11-2 combines with J gene TRBJ2-5; D ambiguous. The CDR3 sequence is 13 residues long. The V gene's germline CDR1 is SGHAT and CDR2 FQNNGV. Trimming took off 4 bases at V and 5 bases at J, with 11 bases between the two ends.

This clone was counted a single time. The rearrangement joins TRBV5-5 to TRBJ1-5, with 9 positions matching TRBD1. The ends lost 1 base at V and 5 bases at J; junction bases unmatched: 13. The germline gives CDR1 SGHKS, CDR2 YYEKEE (reference sequence). This CDR3 is 18 amino acids long. The CDR3 here is CASSLRIRDRVRDQPQHF. For the CDR3, the DNA is TGTGCCAGCAGCTTGCGTATCCGGGACAGGGTAAGGGATCAGCCCCAGCATTTT.

This clone was observed once. This sample also contains other DNA sequences that code for the same CDR3. The CDR3 loop is CASRDSKSSGNTIYF. DNA of the CDR3: TGTGCCAGCAGGGACAGCAAAAGCTCTGGAAACACCATATATTTT. The chain recombines TRBV2 with TRBJ1-3; possible D gene TRBD1, 6 bases. V was cut by 6 bases and J by 0 bases, with 12 bases left in between. This CDR3 has 15 amino acids. Looked up from germline, CDR1 is SNHLY and CDR2 is FYNNEI.

V is TRBV27 and J is TRBJ1-1; a weak D match, TRBD1 (6 bases). V was shortened by 2 bases and J by 2 bases, with 9 bases between the two germline ends. Per the germline V gene, CDR1 is MNHEY and CDR2 is SMNVEV (reference sequence). The CDR3 covers 14 residues. This CDR3 reads CASSLPGGNTEAFF. In nucleotides, the CDR3 is TGTGCCAGCAGTTTACCGGGGGGCAACACTGAAGCTTTCTTT.